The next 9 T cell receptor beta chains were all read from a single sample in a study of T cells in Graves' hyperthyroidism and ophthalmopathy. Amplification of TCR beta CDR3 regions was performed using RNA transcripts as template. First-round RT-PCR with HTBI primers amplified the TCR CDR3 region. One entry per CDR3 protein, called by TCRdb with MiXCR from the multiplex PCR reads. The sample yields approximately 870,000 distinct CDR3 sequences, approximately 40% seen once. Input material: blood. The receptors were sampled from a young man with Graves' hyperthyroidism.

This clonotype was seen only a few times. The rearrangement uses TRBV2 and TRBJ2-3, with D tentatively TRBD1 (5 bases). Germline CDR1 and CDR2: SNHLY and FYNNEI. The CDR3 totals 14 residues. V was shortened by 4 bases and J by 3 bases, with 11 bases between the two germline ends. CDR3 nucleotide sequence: TGTGCCAGCAGTGTGGGCAGGGCTACAGATACGCAGTATTTT. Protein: CASSVGRATDTQYF.

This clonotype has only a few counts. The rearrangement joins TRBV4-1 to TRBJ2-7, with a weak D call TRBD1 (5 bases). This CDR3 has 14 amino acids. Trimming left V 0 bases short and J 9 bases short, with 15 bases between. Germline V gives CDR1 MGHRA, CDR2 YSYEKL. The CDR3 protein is CASSQDTAGFGQYF. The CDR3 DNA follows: TGCGCCAGCAGCCAAGATACTGCAGGGTTTGGGCAGTACTTC.

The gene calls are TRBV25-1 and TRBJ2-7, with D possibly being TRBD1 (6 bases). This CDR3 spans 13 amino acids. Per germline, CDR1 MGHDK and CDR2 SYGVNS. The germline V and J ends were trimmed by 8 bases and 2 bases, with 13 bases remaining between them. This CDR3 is CASGGDRTYEQYF. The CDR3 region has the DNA TGTGCCAGCGGGGGAGACAGGACCTACGAGCAGTACTTC.

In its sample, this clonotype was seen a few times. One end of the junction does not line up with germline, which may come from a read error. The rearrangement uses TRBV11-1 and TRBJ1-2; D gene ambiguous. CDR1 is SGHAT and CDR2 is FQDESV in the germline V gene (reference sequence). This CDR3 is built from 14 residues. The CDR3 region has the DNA TGCGCCAGCAGCTTGAACCGGCTCTACTATGGCTACACCTTC. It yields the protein CASSLNRLYYGYTF.

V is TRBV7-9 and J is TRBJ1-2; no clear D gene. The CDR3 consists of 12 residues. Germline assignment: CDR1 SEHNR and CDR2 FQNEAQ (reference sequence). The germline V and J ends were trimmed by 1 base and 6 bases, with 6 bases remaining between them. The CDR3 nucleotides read TGTGCCAGCAGCTTAGGCGTTAATGGCTACACCTTC. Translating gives CASSLGVNGYTF.

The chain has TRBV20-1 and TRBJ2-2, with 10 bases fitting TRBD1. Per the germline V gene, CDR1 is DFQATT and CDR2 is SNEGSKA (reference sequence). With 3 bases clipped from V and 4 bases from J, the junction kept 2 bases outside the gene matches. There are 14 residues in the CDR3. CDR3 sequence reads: CSARGTGVTGELFF. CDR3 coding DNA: TGCAGTGCTAGGGGGACAGGGGTCACCGGGGAGCTGTTTTTT.

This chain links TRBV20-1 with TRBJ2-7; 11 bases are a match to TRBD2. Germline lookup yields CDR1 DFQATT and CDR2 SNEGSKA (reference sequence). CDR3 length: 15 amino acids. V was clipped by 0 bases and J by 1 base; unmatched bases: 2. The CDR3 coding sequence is TGCAGTGCTAGAGAACTAGCGGGGGTTTCCTACGAGCAGTACTTC. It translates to CSARELAGVSYEQYF.

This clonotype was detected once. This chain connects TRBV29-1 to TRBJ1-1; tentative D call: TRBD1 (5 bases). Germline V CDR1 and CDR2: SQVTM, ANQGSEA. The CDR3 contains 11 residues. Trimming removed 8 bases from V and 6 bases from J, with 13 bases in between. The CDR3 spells CSYITGAEAFF. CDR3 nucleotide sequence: TGCAGCTACATAACGGGGGCTGAAGCTTTCTTT.

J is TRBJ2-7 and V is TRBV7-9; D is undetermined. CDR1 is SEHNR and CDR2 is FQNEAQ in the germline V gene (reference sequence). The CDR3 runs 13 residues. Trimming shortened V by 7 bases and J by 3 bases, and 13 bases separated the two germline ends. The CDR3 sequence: CASKLPGDYEQYF. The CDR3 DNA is TGTGCCAGCAAGCTTCCAGGCGACTACGAGCAGTACTTC.